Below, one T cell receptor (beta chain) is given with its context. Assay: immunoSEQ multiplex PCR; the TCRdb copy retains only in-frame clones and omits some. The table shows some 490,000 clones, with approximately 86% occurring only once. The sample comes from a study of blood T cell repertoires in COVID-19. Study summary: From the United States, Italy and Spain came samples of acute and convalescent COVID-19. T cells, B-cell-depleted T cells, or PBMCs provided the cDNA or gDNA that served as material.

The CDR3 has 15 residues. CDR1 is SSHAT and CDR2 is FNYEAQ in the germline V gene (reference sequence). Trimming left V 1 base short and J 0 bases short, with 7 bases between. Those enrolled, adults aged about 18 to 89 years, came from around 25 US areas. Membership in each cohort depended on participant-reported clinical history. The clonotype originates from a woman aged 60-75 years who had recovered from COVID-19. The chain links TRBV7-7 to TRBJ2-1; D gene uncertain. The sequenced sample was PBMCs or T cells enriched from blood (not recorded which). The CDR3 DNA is TGTGCCAGCAGCTTAGGGGCCGCCTCCTACAATGAGCAGTTCTTC. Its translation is CASSLGAASYNEQFF.